Each of the 6 T cell receptor beta chains below was sequenced from the same sample in a study of shared clonotypes between healthy human individuals. Sequenced by immunoSEQ multiplex PCR; TCRdb stores in-frame clones only, minus some. The data contain some 530,000 clones, over 75% of them singletons. Sample: PBMCs. All receptors come from a woman in her forties in good health. Some clones in this sample may be carry-over from other donors' samples.

The table lists this clone with a few counts. The CDR3 sequence is CASSFTGGYEQYF. The CDR3 DNA sequence: TGTGCCAGCAGCTTTACCGGGGGCTACGAGCAGTACTTC. J is TRBJ2-7 and V is TRBV7-3; D may be TRBD2 (6 bases). The V gene's germline CDR1 is SGHTA and CDR2 FQGTGA. Trimming removed 3 bases from V and 3 bases from J, with 9 bases in between. The CDR3 has 13 amino acids. The whole variable domain, remainder taken from reference TRBV7-3 and TRBJ2-7, is GAGVSQTPSNKVTEKGKYVELRCDPISGHTALYWYRQSLGQGPEFLIYFQGTGAADDSGLPNDRFFAVRPEGSVSTLKIQRTERGDSAVYLCASSFTGGYEQYFGPGTRLTVT.

The V gene is TRBV6-5, the J gene TRBJ1-3; 7 bases map to TRBD1. This CDR3 has 13 amino acids. Trimming removed 11 bases from V and 13 bases from J; junction bases left unmatched: 17. The V gene's germline CDR1 is MNHEY and CDR2 SVGAGI. The CDR3 sequence: CASSYDRVGSIYF. The CDR3 coding sequence is TGTGCCTCCAGTTACGACAGGGTGGGGTCTATATATTTT.

Note on this clone: A much larger clone differs from this one at a single base, so this may be a read error. The chain uses TRBV6-1 and TRBJ2-3; D gene ambiguous. V was clipped by 6 bases and J by 6 bases, with 7 bases between them. CDR1 is MNHNS, CDR2 SASEGT, per germline. The CDR3 extends over 11 amino acids. As DNA, the CDR3 is TGTGCCAGCAGCGGTGGGGATACGCAGTATTTT. Residues: CASSGGDTQYF.

There are a few counts of this clone. This may stem from a read error, because a much larger clone lies one nucleotide away. The chain employs TRBV30 and TRBJ1-3, with unresolved D. The CDR3 is 11 residues long. Germline V lookup: CDR1 GTSNPN, CDR2 SVGIG (reference sequence). V lost 2 bases to trimming and J lost 7 bases, with 6 bases between them. The CDR3 here is CAWSYSNTIYF. The CDR3 DNA sequence: TGTGCCTGGAGTTACAGTAACACCATATATTTT.

V usage is TRBV11-1 and J usage is TRBJ2-2; 11 bases align to TRBD1. With V trimmed by 2 bases and J by 2 bases, 4 bases remained unmatched. CDR3 length: 17 residues. Per the germline V gene, CDR1 is SGHAT and CDR2 is FQDESV (reference sequence). The CDR3 loop is CASSLRTGGGNTGELFF. For the CDR3, the DNA is TGTGCCAGCAGCTTACGGACAGGGGGCGGAAACACCGGGGAGCTGTTTTTT.

CDR3 nucleotides: TGTGCCTGGGAGATGACAGGGGGCTCCTATGGCTACACCTTC. This translates into CAWEMTGGSYGYTF. The rearrangement links TRBV30 to TRBJ1-2; 10 bases align to TRBD1. Germline V gives CDR1 GTSNPN, CDR2 SVGIG (reference sequence). This CDR3 spans 14 amino acids. Unmatched junction bases numbered 7, after V lost 5 bases and J lost 4 bases. Variable domain in full (rest from reference TRBV30 and TRBJ1-2): SQTIHQWPATLVQPVGSPLSLECTVEGTSNPNLYWYRQAAGRGLQLLFYSVGIGQISSEVPQNLSASRPQDRQFILSSKKLLLSDSGFYLCAWEMTGGSYGYTFGSGTRLTVV.